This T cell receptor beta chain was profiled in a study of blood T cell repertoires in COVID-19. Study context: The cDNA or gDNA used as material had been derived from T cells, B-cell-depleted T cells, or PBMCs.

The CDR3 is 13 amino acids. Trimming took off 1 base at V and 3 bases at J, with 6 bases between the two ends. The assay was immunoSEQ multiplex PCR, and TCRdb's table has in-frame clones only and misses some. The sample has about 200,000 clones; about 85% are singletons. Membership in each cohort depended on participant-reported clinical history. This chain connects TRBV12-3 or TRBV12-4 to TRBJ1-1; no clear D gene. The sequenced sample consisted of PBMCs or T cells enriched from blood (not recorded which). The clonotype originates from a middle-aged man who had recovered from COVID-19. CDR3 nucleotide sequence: TGTGCCAGCAGTTTAGATCGGTACACTGAAGCTTTCTTT. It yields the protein CASSLDRYTEAFF.